A selection of T cell receptor beta chains follows, all from one sample in a study of tumor-infiltrating lymphocytes in primary liver carcinoma. TCRdb used MiXCR to reprocess the multiplex PCR reads, holding one entry per CDR3 protein. This sample has about 20,000 distinct CDR3 sequences, with roughly three quarters found just once. The material sequenced was liver tumor tissue from sampling region 1. Every receptor here comes from a man in his forties or fifties with primary liver carcinoma and hepatitis B virus infection. CDR3s include the opening cysteine and the closing phenylalanine or tryptophan. A D gene is named only where the DNA matches it firmly. Clone size is given for some rows only: seen once, a few or many times, or a class if the clone is expanded.

D,J,size,V,DNA,CDR3
NA,TRBJ2-7,NA,TRBV11-2,TGTGCCAGCAGTCAAGGGATAGGGAGAACCTACGGGCAGTACTTC,CASSQGIGRTYGQYF
TRBD1,TRBJ2-6,NA,TRBV24-1,TGTGCCACCGGTGATACCGGGACAGGTGACTCTGGGGCCAACGTCTTGACTTTC,CATGDTGTGDSGANVLTF
NA,TRBJ2-5,many,TRBV7-9,TGTGCCAGCAGCCCCTCCGAAGAGACCCAGCACTTC,CASSPSEETQHF
NA,TRBJ1-4,medium-sized,TRBV11-2,TGTGCCAGCAGCCCCGGCATAGCTCCAACTAATGAAAAACTGTTTTTT,CASSPGIAPTNEKLFF
TRBD2,TRBJ2-7,NA,TRBV10-3,TGTGCCATCACCAAACGATGGGGGCTAGCGGGAGGGTTCTCCTATGAGCAGTACTTC,CAITKRWGLAGGFSYEQYF
TRBD2,TRBJ2-1,NA,TRBV29-1,TGCGGCGCCCGCCCAGGGAGGGATGAGCAGTTCTTC,CGARPGRDEQFF
NA,TRBJ1-1,NA,TRBV18,TGTGCCAGCTCACCACTATCCAGGGGATCGAATACTGAAGCTTTCTTT,CASSPLSRGSNTEAFF
NA,TRBJ1-2,NA,TRBV10-3,TGTGCCATCAGTGGGCAGATTAACTATGGCTACATCTTC,CAISGQINYGYIF
NA,TRBJ2-7,NA,TRBV6-5,TGTGCCAGCAGACCCGGACATGCAGCATCCTTTTACAAGCAGTACTTC,CASRPGHAASFYKQYF
TRBD1,TRBJ2-7,NA,TRBV28,TGTACCAGCAGTTCAATGGGACAGGTATACTACGAGCAGTACTTC,CTSSSMGQVYYEQYF
NA,TRBJ2-7,NA,TRBV11-2,TGTGCCAGCAACTTAGAGTCAGGGATCTCTGGCGGGCAATACTTC,CASNLESGISGGQYF
NA,TRBJ2-5,NA,TRBV28,TGTGCCAGCAACCCGTCGACAGGAGAGGAGACCCAGCACTTC,CASNPSTGEETQHF
TRBD1,TRBJ2-7,NA,TRBV6-2/TRBV6-3,TGTGCCACCAGTTACCGTCTAGACAGGGCATACGAGCTGTACTTC,CATSYRLDRAYELYF
TRBD1,TRBJ2-3,medium-sized,TRBV7-9,TGTGCCAGCAGCCTAAGACAGGGGGCCACAGATACGCAGTATTTT,CASSLRQGATDTQYF
NA,TRBJ2-7,NA,TRBV6-5,TGTGCCAGCCTCTCCGGGGCAAGGTATAACGAGCAGTACTTC,CASLSGARYNEQYF
TRBD1,TRBJ2-2,NA,TRBV5-6,TGTGCCAGCACTCCAGGGACAGGGGTCGCCGGGGAGCTATTTTTT,CASTPGTGVAGELFF
NA,TRBJ1-5,NA,TRBV6-1,TGTGTCAGCACCCTGACGGGGACCCCACGGCATTTT,CVSTLTGTPRHF
NA,TRBJ1-5,NA,TRBV6-1,TGTGCCAGCACTGGGGGGGAGTCGGATCAGTCCCAGCATTTT,CASTGGESDQSQHF
NA,TRBJ1-2,NA,TRBV29-1,TGCAGCGTTTACAGGGACTCCTCGGGTGGCTACACCTTC,CSVYRDSSGGYTF
NA,TRBJ2-1,NA,TRBV11-1,TGTGCCAGCAGCAAGGGAGTAACGAAACGGGATGAGCAGTTCTTC,CASSKGVTKRDEQFF
NA,TRBJ1-4,many,TRBV28,TGTGCCAGCAGTTTATTGTCAGGACTAGGAAAACTGTTTTTT,CASSLLSGLGKLFF
TRBD2,TRBJ2-3,NA,TRBV20-1,TGCAGTGCGGCGGGACTAGCGGTTAGCACAGATACGAAGTATTTT,CSAAGLAVSTDTKYF
TRBD2,TRBJ2-7,large,TRBV5-4,TGTGCCAGCAGCTTGGATCGCGGGAGCCTCTACGAGCAGTACTTC,CASSLDRGSLYEQYF
NA,TRBJ2-3,NA,TRBV5-6,TGTGCCAGCAACGCGGGACAAAGAACGTCAGATACGCAGTATTTC,CASNAGQRTSDTQYF
TRBD1,TRBJ2-2,NA,TRBV4-1,TGTGCCAGCAACGAGCTGGACAGGGGGTTAACCGGGGAGCTGTTATTT,CASNELDRGLTGELLF
TRBD2,TRBJ2-1,many,TRBV20-1,TGCAGTGCCGGACTAGCGGATTACAATGAGCAGTTCTTC,CSAGLADYNEQFF
TRBD1,TRBJ1-4,NA,TRBV10-2,TGTGCCAGCTCGACAGGGTGGGAGGAAAAACTGTTATTT,CASSTGWEEKLLF
TRBD2,TRBJ2-6,NA,TRBV7-8,TGTGGCAGTAGCCTTCCGGGACTAGACTTTTCTGGGGCCAACGTCCTGACTTTC,CGSSLPGLDFSGANVLTF
TRBD1,TRBJ2-3,NA,TRBV6-5,TGTGCCATCAGTAGACAGGGGCGGAGCTCAGATACGCAGTATTTT,CAISRQGRSSDTQYF
TRBD2,TRBJ2-7,NA,TRBV6-2/TRBV6-3,TGTGCCAGCAGTTACTCGAAGTGGACTAGCGGGAGGGCCTCCAACGAGCAATACTTC,CASSYSKWTSGRASNEQYF
TRBD1,TRBJ2-4,many,TRBV29-1,TGCAGCGTTGGGGACAGGGCAGCCAAAAACATTCAGTACTTC,CSVGDRAAKNIQYF
TRBD2,TRBJ2-5,many,TRBV11-2,TGTGCCAGCAGCCCCCCCGGGAGGGGTTTTGGGACCCAGTACTTC,CASSPPGRGFGTQYF
NA,TRBJ1-1,many,TRBV28,TGTGCCAGCATTACAGGGAACAGTGAAGCTTTCTTT,CASITGNSEAFF
TRBD1,TRBJ2-7,once,TRBV10-3,TGCGCCGTCTGTGATAATGGACAGGGGATGAAGCAGTACTTC,CAVCDNGQGMKQYF
NA,TRBJ2-3,few,TRBV6-6,TGTGCCAGCAGTTGGACCGGGACTCTCCGCACAGATATGCAGTACTTT,CASSWTGTLRTDMQYF
NA,TRBJ2-2,NA,TRBV7-8,TGTGCCAGCAGATCGCTAGCGACCGACACCGGGGAGCTGCTTTTT,CASRSLATDTGELLF
TRBD1,TRBJ2-4,NA,TRBV14,TGTGTCAGCAGCCACACAGGGGCCAAAAGCATTCAGTACTTC,CVSSHTGAKSIQYF
NA,TRBJ1-2,NA,TRBV7-9,TGTGCCAACAGCCCCGAGGGCAGGCTGTTCCAGTATGGTTACACCTTC,CANSPEGRLFQYGYTF
NA,TRBJ1-1,NA,TRBV20-1,TGCAGTGCTAAAATCACCCAGAACACTGGAGCTTTCTTT,CSAKITQNTGAFF
TRBD2,TRBJ2-7,NA,TRBV4-1,TGCTCCAGCAGCCAATCCCTAGCGGATCCACTTTACGAGCAATACTTC,CSSSQSLADPLYEQYF
NA,TRBJ1-1,NA,TRBV11-2,TGTGCCAGCACCTTTGTGCCAGGGGCTGAAGCCTTCTTT,CASTFVPGAEAFF
TRBD1,TRBJ1-2,NA,TRBV12-3/TRBV12-4,TGTGCCAGCAACCTCGGACAGGGGGCAAGCTATGGCTACATCTTC,CASNLGQGASYGYIF
NA,TRBJ1-5,few,TRBV18,TGTGCCAGCTCACGGGGGGGCCTTTCCGGGGAGCCCCAGCATTTT,CASSRGGLSGEPQHF
TRBD1,TRBJ2-7,NA,TRBV6-6,TGTGACAGTAGTTACGGGACAGGTGATAGGGAACAGTACTTC,CDSSYGTGDREQYF
NA,TRBJ1-1,many,TRBV6-2/TRBV6-3,TGTGCCAGCAGTTACTTCATGAACACTGAAGCTTTCTTT,CASSYFMNTEAFF
TRBD1,TRBJ2-5,NA,TRBV7-8,TGTGCTAACAGCTTAAACCCACAGGGGGTAGAGACCCAGTACTTC,CANSLNPQGVETQYF
NA,TRBJ1-1,NA,TRBV5-1,TGCGCTAGCAACTTCTGGACGGAGGACACTGAAGCTTTCTTT,CASNFWTEDTEAFF